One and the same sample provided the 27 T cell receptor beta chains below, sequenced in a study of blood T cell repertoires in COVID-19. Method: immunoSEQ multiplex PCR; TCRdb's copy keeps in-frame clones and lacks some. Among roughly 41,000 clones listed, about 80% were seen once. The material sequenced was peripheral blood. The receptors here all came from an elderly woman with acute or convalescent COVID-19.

This CDR3 reads CASSNAGPLTSGTGVEQYF. DNA of the CDR3: TGTGCCAGTAGTAACGCGGGGCCCCTCACATCCGGGACAGGGGTCGAGCAGTACTTC. The gene calls are TRBV19 and TRBJ2-7, with TRBD1 matching over 10 bases. The CDR3 loop spans 19 amino acids. Germline loops: CDR1 LNHDA, CDR2 SQIVND (reference sequence). The V gene end was trimmed by 4 bases and the J gene end by 6 bases; junction bases not matched to a gene: 21.

CDR3 residues: CASSLREVDGYTF. The DNA of the CDR3 is TGTGCCAGCAGCCTCCGGGAGGTAGATGGCTACACCTTC. The chain employs TRBV6-5 and TRBJ1-2; no clear D gene. Germline values: CDR1 MNHEY, CDR2 SVGAGI. This CDR3 spans 13 amino acids. The V end lost 6 bases, the J end lost 6 bases, and 14 bases lay between the germline ends.

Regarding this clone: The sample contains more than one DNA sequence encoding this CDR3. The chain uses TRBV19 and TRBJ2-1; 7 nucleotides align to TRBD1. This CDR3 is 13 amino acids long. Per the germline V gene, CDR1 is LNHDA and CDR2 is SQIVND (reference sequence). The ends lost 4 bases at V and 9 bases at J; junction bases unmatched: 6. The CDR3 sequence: CASSTQTGTEQFF. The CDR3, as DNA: TGTGCCAGTAGTACCCAGACAGGGACTGAGCAGTTCTTC. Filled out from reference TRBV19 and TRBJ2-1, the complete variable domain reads DGGITQSPKYLFRKEGQNVTLSCEQNLNHDAMYWYRQDPGQGLRLIYYSQIVNDFQKGDIAEGYSVSREKKESFPLTVTSAQKNPTAFYLCASSTQTGTEQFFGPGTRLTVL.

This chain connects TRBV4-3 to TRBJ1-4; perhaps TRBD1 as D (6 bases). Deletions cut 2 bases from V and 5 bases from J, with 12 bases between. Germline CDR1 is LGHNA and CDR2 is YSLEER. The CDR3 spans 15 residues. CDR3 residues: CASSQRGARNEKLFF. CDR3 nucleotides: TGCGCCAGCAGCCAACGGGGGGCGAGGAATGAAAAACTGTTTTTT.

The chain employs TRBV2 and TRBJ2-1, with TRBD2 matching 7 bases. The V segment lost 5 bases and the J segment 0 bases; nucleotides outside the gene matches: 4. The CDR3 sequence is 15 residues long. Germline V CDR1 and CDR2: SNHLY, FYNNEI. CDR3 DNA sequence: TGTGCCAGCAGTACGACTAGCCTCTCCTACAATGAGCAGTTCTTC. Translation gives CASSTTSLSYNEQFF.

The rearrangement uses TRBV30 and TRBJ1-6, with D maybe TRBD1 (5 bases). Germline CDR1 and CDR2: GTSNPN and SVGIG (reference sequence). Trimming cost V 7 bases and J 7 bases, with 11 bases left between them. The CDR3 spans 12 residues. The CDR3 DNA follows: TGTGCCTTTGACAGTAACAATTCACCCCTCCACTTT. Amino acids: CAFDSNNSPLHF.

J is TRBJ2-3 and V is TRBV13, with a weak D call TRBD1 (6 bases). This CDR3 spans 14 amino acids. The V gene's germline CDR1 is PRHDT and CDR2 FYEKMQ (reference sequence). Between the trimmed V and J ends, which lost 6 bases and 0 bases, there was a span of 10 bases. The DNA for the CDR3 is TGTGCCAGCAGAGGGGGAATTAGCACAGATACGCAGTATTTT. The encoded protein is CASRGGISTDTQYF.

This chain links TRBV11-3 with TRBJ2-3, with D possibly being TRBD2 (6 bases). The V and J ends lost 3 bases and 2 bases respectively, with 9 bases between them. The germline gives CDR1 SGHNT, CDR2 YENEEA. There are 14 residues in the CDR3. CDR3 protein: CASSLRDFTDTQYF. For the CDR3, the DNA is TGTGCCAGCAGCTTGAGGGACTTCACAGATACGCAGTATTTT.

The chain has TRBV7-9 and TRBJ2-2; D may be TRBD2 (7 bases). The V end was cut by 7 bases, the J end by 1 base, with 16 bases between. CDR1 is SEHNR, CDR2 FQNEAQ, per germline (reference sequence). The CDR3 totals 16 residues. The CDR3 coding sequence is TGTGCCAGCATCCGATCGGGGGGCCTGAACACCGGGGAGCTGTTTTTT. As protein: CASIRSGGLNTGELFF.

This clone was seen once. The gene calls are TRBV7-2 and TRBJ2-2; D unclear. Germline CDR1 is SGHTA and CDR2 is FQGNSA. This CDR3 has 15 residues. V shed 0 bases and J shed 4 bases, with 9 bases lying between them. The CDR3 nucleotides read TGTGCCAGCAGCTTAGCCCCGGCTAGCACCGGGGAGCTGTTTTTT. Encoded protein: CASSLAPASTGELFF.

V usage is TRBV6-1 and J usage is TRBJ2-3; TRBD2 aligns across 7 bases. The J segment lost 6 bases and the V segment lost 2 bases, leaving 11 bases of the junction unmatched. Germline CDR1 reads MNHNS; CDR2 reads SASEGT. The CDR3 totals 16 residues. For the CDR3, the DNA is TGTGCCAGCAGTGAATGGAGGGAGGGGTCATGGGATACGCAGTATTTT. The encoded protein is CASSEWREGSWDTQYF.

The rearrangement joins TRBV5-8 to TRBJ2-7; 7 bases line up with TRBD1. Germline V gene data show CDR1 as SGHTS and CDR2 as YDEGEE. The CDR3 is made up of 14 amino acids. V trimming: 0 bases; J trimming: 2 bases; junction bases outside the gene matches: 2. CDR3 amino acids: CASSLGRGPYEQYF. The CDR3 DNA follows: TGTGCCAGCAGCTTGGGTAGGGGGCCCTACGAGCAGTACTTC.

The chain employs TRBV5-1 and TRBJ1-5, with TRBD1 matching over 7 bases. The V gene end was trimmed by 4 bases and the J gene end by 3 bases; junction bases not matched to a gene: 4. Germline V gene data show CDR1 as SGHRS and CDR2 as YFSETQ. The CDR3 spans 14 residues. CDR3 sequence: CASSTGTDNQPQHF. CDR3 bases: TGCGCCAGCAGCACAGGGACAGACAATCAGCCCCAGCATTTT.

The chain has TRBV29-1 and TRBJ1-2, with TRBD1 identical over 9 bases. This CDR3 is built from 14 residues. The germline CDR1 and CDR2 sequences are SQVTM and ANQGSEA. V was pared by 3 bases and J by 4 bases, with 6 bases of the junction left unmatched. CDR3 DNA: TGCAGCGTTGAGGACAGGGGCCGACCCTATGGCTACACCTTC. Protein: CSVEDRGRPYGYTF.

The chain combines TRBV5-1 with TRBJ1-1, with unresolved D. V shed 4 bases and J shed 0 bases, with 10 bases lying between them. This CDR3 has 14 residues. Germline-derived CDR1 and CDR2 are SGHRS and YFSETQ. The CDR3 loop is CASSPTRVNTEAFF. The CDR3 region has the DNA TGCGCCAGCAGCCCCACCCGGGTGAACACTGAAGCTTTCTTT.

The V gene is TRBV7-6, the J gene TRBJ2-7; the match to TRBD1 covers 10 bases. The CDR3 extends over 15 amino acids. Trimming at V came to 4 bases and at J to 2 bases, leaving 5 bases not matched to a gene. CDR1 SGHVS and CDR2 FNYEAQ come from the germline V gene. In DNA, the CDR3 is TGTGCCAGCAGCTCGACAGGGGGCGAGCCCTACGAGCAGTACTTC. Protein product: CASSSTGGEPYEQYF.

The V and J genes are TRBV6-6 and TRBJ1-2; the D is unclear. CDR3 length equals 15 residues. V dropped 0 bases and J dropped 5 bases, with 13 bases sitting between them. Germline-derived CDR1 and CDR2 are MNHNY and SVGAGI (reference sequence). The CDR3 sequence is CASSYSNPTRYGYTF. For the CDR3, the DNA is TGTGCCAGCAGTTACTCGAATCCGACGAGGTATGGCTACACCTTC.

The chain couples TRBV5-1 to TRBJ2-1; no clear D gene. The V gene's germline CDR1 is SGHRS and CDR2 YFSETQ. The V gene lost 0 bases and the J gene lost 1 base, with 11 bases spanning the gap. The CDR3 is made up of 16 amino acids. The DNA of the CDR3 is TGCGCCAGCAGCTTGGGTGACGGCGGATCCTACAATGAGCAGTTCTTC. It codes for CASSLGDGGSYNEQFF. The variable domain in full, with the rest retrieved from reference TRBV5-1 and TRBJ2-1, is KAGVTQTPRYLIKTRGQQVTLSCSPISGHRSVSWYQQTPGQGLQFLFEYFSETQRNKGNFPGRFSGRQFSNSRSEMNVSTLELGDSALYLCASSLGDGGSYNEQFFGPGTRLTVL.

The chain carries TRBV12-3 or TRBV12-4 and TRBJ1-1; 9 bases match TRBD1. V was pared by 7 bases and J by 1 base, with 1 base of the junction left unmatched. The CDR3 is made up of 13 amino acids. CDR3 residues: CASNRGQNTEAFF. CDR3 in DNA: TGTGCCAGCAACAGGGGGCAGAACACTGAAGCTTTCTTT.

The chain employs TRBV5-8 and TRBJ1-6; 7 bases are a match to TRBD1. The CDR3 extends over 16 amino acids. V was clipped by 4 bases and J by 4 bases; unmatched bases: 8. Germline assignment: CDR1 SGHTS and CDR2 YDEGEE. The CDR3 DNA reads TGTGCCAGCAGCGGAGGCGGGACAGCGTATAATTCACCCCTCCACTTT. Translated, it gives CASSGGGTAYNSPLHF.

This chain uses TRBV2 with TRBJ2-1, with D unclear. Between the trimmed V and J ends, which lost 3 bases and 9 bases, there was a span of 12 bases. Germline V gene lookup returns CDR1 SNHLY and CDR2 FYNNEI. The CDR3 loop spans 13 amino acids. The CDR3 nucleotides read TGTGCCAGCAGTGACCGCTATCGCGGTGAGCAGTTCTTC. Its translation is CASSDRYRGEQFF.

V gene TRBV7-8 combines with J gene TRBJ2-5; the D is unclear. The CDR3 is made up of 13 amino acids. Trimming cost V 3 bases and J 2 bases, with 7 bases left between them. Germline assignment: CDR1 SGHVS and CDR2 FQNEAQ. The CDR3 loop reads CASSFRLQETQYF. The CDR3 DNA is TGTGCCAGCAGCTTCCGGTTACAAGAGACCCAGTACTTC.

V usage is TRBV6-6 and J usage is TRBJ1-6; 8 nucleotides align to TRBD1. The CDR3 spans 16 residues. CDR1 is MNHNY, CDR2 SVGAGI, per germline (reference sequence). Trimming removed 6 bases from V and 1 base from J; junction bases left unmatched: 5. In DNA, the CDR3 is TGTGCCAGCAGCCTTGGACAGGGTTCCTATAATTCACCCCTCCACTTT. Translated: CASSLGQGSYNSPLHF.

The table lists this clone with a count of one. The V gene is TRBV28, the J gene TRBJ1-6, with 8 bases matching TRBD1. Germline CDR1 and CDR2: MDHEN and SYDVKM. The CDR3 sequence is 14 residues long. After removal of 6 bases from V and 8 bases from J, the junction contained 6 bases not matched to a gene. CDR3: CASSLDRGYSPLHF. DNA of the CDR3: TGTGCCAGCAGCCTAGACAGGGGATATTCACCCCTCCACTTT.

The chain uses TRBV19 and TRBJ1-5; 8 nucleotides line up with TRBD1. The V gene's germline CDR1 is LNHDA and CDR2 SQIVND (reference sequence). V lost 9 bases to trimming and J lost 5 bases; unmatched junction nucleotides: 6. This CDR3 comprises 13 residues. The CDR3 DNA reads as TGTGCCAGCGGGGACAGGAAAGATCAGCCCCAGCATTTT. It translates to CASGDRKDQPQHF.

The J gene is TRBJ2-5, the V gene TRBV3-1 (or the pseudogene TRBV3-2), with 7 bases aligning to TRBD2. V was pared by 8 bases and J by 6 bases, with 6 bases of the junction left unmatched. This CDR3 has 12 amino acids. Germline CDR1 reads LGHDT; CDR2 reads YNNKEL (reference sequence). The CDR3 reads CASGRVGKTQYF. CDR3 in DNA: TGTGCCAGCGGGAGGGTCGGGAAGACCCAGTACTTC.

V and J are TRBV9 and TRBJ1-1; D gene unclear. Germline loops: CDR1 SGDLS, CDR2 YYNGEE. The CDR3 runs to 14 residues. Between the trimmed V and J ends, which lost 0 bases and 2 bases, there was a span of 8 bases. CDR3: CASSVGPDNTEAFF. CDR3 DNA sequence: TGTGCCAGCAGCGTAGGGCCAGATAACACTGAAGCTTTCTTT.